The 25 T cell receptor beta chains listed next were all sequenced from one sample in a study of shared clonotypes between healthy human individuals. Libraries were prepared by immunoSEQ multiplex PCR; TCRdb keeps only in-frame clonotypes and omits some of them. Among hundreds of thousands of clones listed, 73% were seen once. Input material: memory CD4+ T cells sorted from blood. Subset in this sample: CD45RA-negative fraction. The receptors derive from a woman aged 25-40 years in good health.

This clone was seen a handful of times. The CDR3 loop is CASTRQGNEQYF. The CDR3 nucleotides read TGTGCCAGCACACGACAGGGTAACGAGCAGTACTTC. This rearrangement joins TRBV18 to TRBJ2-7; the match to TRBD1 covers 7 bases. This CDR3 is 12 amino acids long. V lost 8 bases and J lost 5; bases outside the gene matches: 6. Germline lookup yields CDR1 KGHSH and CDR2 LQKENI.

The chain uses TRBV28 and TRBJ1-5; TRBD1 aligns across 7 bases. CDR1 is MDHEN and CDR2 is SYDVKM in the germline V gene. With 3 bases clipped from V and 3 bases from J, the junction kept 2 bases outside the gene matches. This CDR3 has 14 residues. This CDR3 reads CASSLGQFNQPQHF. The CDR3 bases are TGTGCCAGCAGTTTGGGACAGTTCAATCAGCCCCAGCATTTT. The whole variable domain, filled in from reference TRBV28 and TRBJ1-5, reads DVKVTQSSRYLVKRTGEKVFLECVQDMDHENMFWYRQDPGLGLRLIYFSYDVKMKEKGDIPEGYSVSREKKERFSLILESASTNQTSMYLCASSLGQFNQPQHFGDGTRLSIL.

Of note for this clone: The same CDR3 arises from other DNA sequences in this sample as well. The V gene is TRBV7-9, the J gene TRBJ1-1, with D unclear. CDR1 and CDR2 from the germline V gene are SEHNR and FQNEAQ (reference sequence). Trimming took off 3 bases at V and 0 bases at J, with 8 bases between the two ends. The CDR3 is made up of 14 amino acids. The CDR3 is CASSLDGMNTEAFF. The CDR3 coding sequence is TGTGCCAGCAGCTTGGACGGGATGAACACTGAAGCTTTCTTT.

The chain employs TRBV19 and TRBJ1-5; no definite D call. Germline V CDR1 and CDR2: LNHDA, SQIVND (reference sequence). The CDR3 consists of 14 residues. V shed 7 bases and J shed 7 bases, with 17 bases lying between them. CDR3 region: CASKWREGEQPQHF. Written as DNA, the CDR3 is TGTGCCAGTAAGTGGAGGGAGGGTGAACAGCCCCAGCATTTT.

CDR3 bases: TGTGCCAGCAGCTTGGGTGGGACCGGGGAGCTGTTTTTT. As protein: CASSLGGTGELFF. The chain has TRBV5-4 and TRBJ2-2; unclear D gene. Germline V gene lookup returns CDR1 SGHNT and CDR2 YYREEE (reference sequence). Deletions cut 0 bases from V and 5 bases from J, with 5 bases between. The CDR3 loop spans 13 amino acids. The complete variable domain, with remaining parts taken from reference TRBV5-4 and TRBJ2-2, reads ETGVTQSPTHLIKTRGQQVTLRCSSQSGHNTVSWYQQALGQGPQFIFQYYREEENGRGNFPPRFSGLQFPNYSSELNVNALELDDSALYLCASSLGGTGELFFGEGSRLTVL.

This clone was picked up a small number of times. J is TRBJ2-7 and V is TRBV27, with unresolved D. The germline V and J ends were trimmed by 3 bases and 6 bases, with 15 bases remaining between them. The V gene's germline CDR1 is MNHEY and CDR2 SMNVEV (reference sequence). The CDR3 length is 14 residues. The CDR3 DNA follows: TGTGCCAGCAGTTTCTTGGGGTACCTAAGCGAGCAGTACTTC. This gives the protein CASSFLGYLSEQYF.

The V call is TRBV19, the J call TRBJ2-3; unclear D gene. Germline values: CDR1 LNHDA, CDR2 SQIVND (reference sequence). Trimming pared 11 bases from V and 0 bases from J, leaving 12 bases between. The CDR3 extends over 13 amino acids. The DNA of the CDR3 is TGTGCCGTGGGGTTAGGGAGCACAGATACGCAGTATTTT. This codes for CAVGLGSTDTQYF.

The gene calls are TRBV5-1 and TRBJ1-1, with D possibly TRBD1 on 5 matching bases. V was cut by 4 bases and J by 1 base, with 11 bases left in between. CDR1 and CDR2 (germline): SGHRS, YFSETQ. CDR3 length: 14 amino acids. In DNA, the CDR3 is TGCGCCAGCAGCCGCGACAGAACGAACACTGAAGCTTTCTTT. It translates to CASSRDRTNTEAFF.

The V and J genes are TRBV7-9 and TRBJ1-2; D gene uncertain. The CDR3 contains 12 residues. V shed 3 bases and J shed 8 bases, with 10 bases lying between them. Germline CDR1 reads SEHNR; CDR2 reads FQNEAQ (reference sequence). Here the CDR3 reads CASSFEQGGYTF. DNA of the CDR3: TGTGCCAGCAGCTTCGAACAAGGCGGCTACACCTTC. The whole variable domain, filled in from reference TRBV7-9 and TRBJ1-2, reads DTGVSQNPRHKITKRGQNVTFRCDPISEHNRLYWYRQTLGQGPEFLTYFQNEAQLEKSRLLSDRFSAERPKGSFSTLEIQRTEQGDSAMYLCASSFEQGGYTFGSGTRLTVV.

The chain recombines TRBV21-1 with TRBJ2-1; the D call of TRBD1 is as the table states it, not checked on the DNA. TRBV21-1 is a listed pseudogene. The length of the CDR3 is 14 residues. The CDR3 DNA reads as TGTGCCAGCGGTGAGGACAGGTCAGACAATGAGCAGTTCTTC. It is translated as CASGEDRSDNEQFF.

This clone appeared a few times. The V gene is TRBV28, the J gene TRBJ2-1, with 7 bases identical to TRBD2. Germline CDR1 and CDR2: MDHEN and SYDVKM. The CDR3 covers 13 residues. V lost 7 bases to trimming and J lost 9 bases; unmatched junction nucleotides: 9. CDR3 coding DNA: TGTGCCAGCATTTACGGCGGGAGAGGTGAGCAGTTCTTC. As protein: CASIYGGRGEQFF.

This chain joins TRBV5-4 and TRBJ2-2; 16 bases fit TRBD2. With 4 bases clipped from V and 4 bases from J, the junction kept 7 bases outside the gene matches. The CDR3 sequence is 18 residues long. Germline V lookup: CDR1 SGHNT, CDR2 YYREEE (reference sequence). The CDR3 region has the DNA TGTGCCAGCAGCACGGGACTAGCGGGAGGGCCAGTCACCGGGGAGCTGTTTTTT. The encoded protein is CASSTGLAGGPVTGELFF.

This chain connects TRBV30 to TRBJ2-1, with D hard to call. This CDR3 is built from 12 residues. Germline values: CDR1 GTSNPN, CDR2 SVGIG (reference sequence). V was cut by 1 base and J by 1 base, with 2 bases left in between. The CDR3 region has the DNA TGTGCCTGGAGTGCATCCTACAATGAGCAGTTCTTC. It codes for CAWSASYNEQFF.

A note on this clone: It differs at one base from a far larger clone, so likely a read error. The V gene is TRBV11-2, the J gene TRBJ1-5; 8 bases are shared with TRBD1. V lost 6 bases and J lost 2; bases outside the gene matches: 3. CDR3 length equals 14 residues. CDR1 and CDR2 (germline): SGHAT, FQNNGV. CDR3 coding DNA: TGTGCCAGCAGTGACAGGGGTGGCAATCAGCCCCAGCATTTT. It specifies CASSDRGGNQPQHF. The full variable domain, in which reference TRBV11-2 and TRBJ1-5 provide the parts outside the CDR3, is EAGVAQSPRYKIIEKRQSVAFWCNPISGHATLYWYQQILGQGPKLLIQFQNNGVVDDSQLPKDRFSAERLKGVDSTLKIQPAKLEDSAVYLCASSDRGGNQPQHFGDGTRLSIL.

The V and J genes are TRBV5-4 and TRBJ1-1; D remains unclear. CDR1 SGHNT and CDR2 YYREEE come from the germline V gene (reference sequence). This CDR3 is built from 16 residues. V shed 6 bases and J shed 0 bases, with 18 bases lying between them. For the CDR3, the DNA is TGTGCCAGCAACAAGAGAGGTAGCCTAATGAACACTGAAGCTTTCTTT. It specifies CASNKRGSLMNTEAFF.

The V and J genes are TRBV7-9 and TRBJ1-2; D not certain. The CDR3 covers 14 residues. V was trimmed by 3 bases and J by 8 bases, leaving 16 bases between them. CDR1 is SEHNR, CDR2 FQNEAQ, per germline (reference sequence). The CDR3 coding sequence is TGTGCCAGCAGCTTCGTCGGGCCTCTTAGGGGCTACACCTTC. Its protein product is CASSFVGPLRGYTF.

The rearrangement links TRBV27 to TRBJ2-3, with D maybe TRBD1 (5 bases). V was pared by 4 bases and J by 3 bases, with 8 bases between. Germline V CDR1 and CDR2: MNHEY, SMNVEV (reference sequence). CDR3 length: 13 amino acids. CDR3 sequence (DNA): TGTGCCAGCAGTTCACAGGATACAGATACGCAGTATTTT. Protein sequence: CASSSQDTDTQYF.

The chain links TRBV2 to TRBJ1-5, with D hard to call. The CDR3 length is 14 residues. Germline assignment: CDR1 SNHLY and CDR2 FYNNEI. The germline V and J ends were trimmed by 4 bases and 0 bases, with 7 bases remaining between them. In DNA form, the CDR3 reads TGTGCCAGCAGTGTGGGGTCTAGCAATCAGCCCCAGCATTTT. It is translated as CASSVGSSNQPQHF.

There are many counts of this clone. V usage is TRBV25-1 and J usage is TRBJ2-2, with a weak D call TRBD1 (6 bases). In germline, CDR1 is MGHDK, CDR2 SYGVNS. The length of the CDR3 is 15 residues. Trimming cost V 3 bases and J 2 bases, with 10 bases left between them. CDR3 in amino acids: CASSEWGRNTGELFF. Here the CDR3 DNA reads TGTGCCAGCAGTGAGTGGGGGCGTAACACCGGGGAGCTGTTTTTT. The variable domain in full, with the rest retrieved from reference TRBV25-1 and TRBJ2-2, is EADIYQTPRYLVIGTGKKITLECSQTMGHDKMYWYQQDPGMELHLIHYSYGVNSTEKGDLSSESTVSRIRTEHFPLTLESARPSHTSQYLCASSEWGRNTGELFFGEGSRLTVL.

V gene TRBV6-4 combines with J gene TRBJ2-7; D might be TRBD1 or TRBD2, each matching 5 bases. Trimming took off 10 bases at V and 4 bases at J, with 20 bases between the two ends. From germline, CDR1 is MRHNA and CDR2 SNTAGT. The CDR3 totals 14 residues. CDR3 bases: TGTGCCATCGAGAGGGTTTGGGGCGATTACGAGCAGTACTTC. Its protein product is CAIERVWGDYEQYF.

The chain recombines TRBV5-1 with TRBJ2-7; 8 bases are a match to TRBD2. CDR1 and CDR2 (germline): SGHRS, YFSETQ. The CDR3 spans 16 residues. The junction had 13 bases not matched to a gene; V was cut back by 2 bases and J by 6 bases. The CDR3 DNA is TGCGCCAGCAGCTTTTCATCCGGACTAGCAGTCACCGAGCAGTACTTC. As protein: CASSFSSGLAVTEQYF.

In this sample, this clone turned up a few times. A far bigger clonotype differs at one base, so this is likely a read error. Other nucleotide sequences in the sample specify the same CDR3. This chain joins TRBV5-1 and TRBJ2-1; 10 bases agree with TRBD2. CDR3 length equals 15 residues. V lost 1 base and J lost 4; bases outside the gene matches: 2. Germline assignment: CDR1 SGHRS and CDR2 YFSETQ. The CDR3 reads CASSLSSGGYNEQFF. CDR3 bases: TGCGCCAGCAGCTTGAGTAGCGGGGGGTACAATGAGCAGTTCTTC.

Points on this clone: Other nucleotide sequences in the sample specify the same CDR3. The V and J genes are TRBV28 and TRBJ1-5; a weak D match, TRBD1 (5 bases). The V end was cut by 2 bases, the J end by 0 bases, with 8 bases between. The germline V gene has CDR1 MDHEN and CDR2 SYDVKM. The CDR3 has 15 amino acids. CDR3 loop: CASSLIGASNQPQHF. For the CDR3, the DNA is TGTGCCAGCAGTTTAATAGGGGCTAGCAATCAGCCCCAGCATTTT.

V usage is TRBV7-9 and J usage is TRBJ2-7; 7 bases align to TRBD1. Germline V gives CDR1 SEHNR, CDR2 FQNEAQ (reference sequence). The CDR3 length is 13 residues. The V segment lost 4 bases and the J segment 5 bases; nucleotides outside the gene matches: 5. CDR3 in DNA: TGTGCCAGCAGCTCCGTAGGGGGCCACGAGCAGTACTTC. It specifies CASSSVGGHEQYF.

This clone was detected ten times or more. The chain uses TRBV11-2 and TRBJ1-4, with D unclear. In germline, CDR1 is SGHAT, CDR2 FQNNGV. This CDR3 is 15 amino acids long. V shed 2 bases and J shed 6 bases, with 13 bases lying between them. The CDR3 sequence: CASSLYRGIDEKLFF. The CDR3 region has the DNA TGTGCCAGCAGCTTATATCGGGGTATTGATGAAAAACTGTTTTTT.